Below, 9 T cell receptor beta chains from the same sample are listed, as sequenced in a study of cytomegalovirus exposure and HLA in healthy donors. The PCR was carried out with 60 Vbeta primers and 13 Jbeta primers. Produced via immunoSEQ multiplex PCR; TCRdb's table is partial and in-frame only. Here the sample spans 150,000 or so clones, 60% to 85% being singletons. The sequenced sample consisted of PBMCs. Every receptor here comes from a man aged 35-49 years in good health and CMV-seropositive.

The rearrangement joins TRBV28 to TRBJ2-5; a possible D gene is TRBD2 (5 bases). The CDR3 consists of 16 residues. Germline assignment: CDR1 MDHEN and CDR2 SYDVKM. V lost 6 bases, J lost 4 bases, and 21 bases lay in between. DNA of the CDR3: TGTGCCAGCAGCTTTCTTTCAGGCGGGCTCCGAGAGACCCAGTACTTC. This codes for CASSFLSGGLRETQYF.

CDR3 bases: TGTGCCAGCAGCTTAGCGGGAGGGCCGCGCGAGCAGTACTTC. Translated: CASSLAGGPREQYF. This sequence joins TRBV2 and TRBJ2-7; TRBD2 matches 11 bases. The CDR3 loop spans 14 amino acids. Per the germline V gene, CDR1 is SNHLY and CDR2 is FYNNEI. V dropped 6 bases and J dropped 6; count of bases not matched to a gene: 7.

Remarks on this clone: This specimen includes other DNA sequences encoding the same CDR3. V gene TRBV28 combines with J gene TRBJ2-7; perhaps TRBD1 as D (5 bases). V lost 3 bases and J lost 2, with 8 bases in between. Germline CDR1 reads MDHEN; CDR2 reads SYDVKM. The CDR3 spans 13 residues. Here the CDR3 reads CASSLGQPYEQYF. The CDR3 DNA is TGTGCCAGCAGTTTGGGGCAGCCCTACGAGCAGTACTTC. The full variable domain, rest sourced from reference TRBV28 and TRBJ2-7, is DVKVTQSSRYLVKRTGEKVFLECVQDMDHENMFWYRQDPGLGLRLIYFSYDVKMKEKGDIPEGYSVSREKKERFSLILESASTNQTSMYLCASSLGQPYEQYFGPGTRLTVT.

The genes are TRBV5-1 and TRBJ2-1, with a weak D call TRBD2 (6 bases). Germline-derived CDR1 and CDR2 are SGHRS and YFSETQ. V lost 4 bases and J lost 0, with 11 bases in between. The CDR3 consists of 15 residues. The CDR3 loop is CASSNAGSSYNEQFF. CDR3 coding DNA: TGCGCCAGCAGCAACGCGGGAAGCTCCTACAATGAGCAGTTCTTC.

The chain uses TRBV2 and TRBJ2-3; 8 nucleotides align to TRBD2. CDR1 is SNHLY and CDR2 is FYNNEI in the germline V gene. This CDR3 is built from 15 residues. Losses at the gene ends were 6 bases for V and 5 bases for J; bases not matched to a gene: 10. The CDR3 DNA sequence: TGTGCCAGCAGCAACCCGGGGGGGAGGAAAGATACGCAGTATTTT. This encodes CASSNPGGRKDTQYF. The variable domain in full, with the rest retrieved from reference TRBV2 and TRBJ2-3, is EPEVTQTPSHQVTQMGQEVILRCVPISNHLYFYWYRQILGQKVEFLVSFYNNEISEKSEIFDDQFSVERPDGSNFTLKIRSTKLEDSAMYFCASSNPGGRKDTQYFGPGTRLTVL.

The CDR3 sequence is CASSVTGLDNEQFF. CDR3 coding DNA: TGTGCCAGCAGTGTGACAGGGCTCGACAATGAGCAGTTCTTC. V usage is TRBV28 and J usage is TRBJ2-1; TRBD1 matches at 7 bases. This CDR3 region has 14 residues. V lost 5 bases and J lost 5; bases outside the gene matches: 6. Germline-derived CDR1 and CDR2 are MDHEN and SYDVKM.

J is TRBJ2-3 and V is TRBV5-6, with 11 bases matching TRBD2. Trimming took 3 bases from V and 3 from J; bases not matched to a gene: 12. The CDR3 is 18 amino acids. Per the germline V gene, CDR1 is SGHDT and CDR2 is YYEEEE. The CDR3 DNA is TGTGCCAGCAGCTCCCCTTTAGCGGGAGGGCCTAGTACAGATACGCAGTATTTT. Encoded protein: CASSSPLAGGPSTDTQYF.

In its sample, this clone was seen once. The rearrangement uses TRBV28 and TRBJ1-4; D possibly corresponds to TRBD1 (6 bases). The germline V gene encodes CDR1 MDHEN and CDR2 SYDVKM. Deletions cut 6 bases from V and 8 bases from J, with 22 bases between. The CDR3 is 16 residues long. The CDR3 loop is CASSPLRTAALEKLFF. CDR3 coding DNA: TGTGCCAGCAGCCCCCTGCGGACAGCGGCCCTAGAAAAACTGTTTTTT.

This sequence joins TRBV28 and TRBJ1-5; the D gene is possibly TRBD1 (5 bases). The CDR3 consists of 15 residues. V lost 2 bases and J 2 bases, leaving 10 bases between the germline ends. Looked up from germline, CDR1 is MDHEN and CDR2 is SYDVKM. The CDR3 DNA is TGTGCCAGCAGTTTACAGGGTATGGGCAATCAGCCCCAGCATTTT. Protein: CASSLQGMGNQPQHF.